This T cell receptor (beta chain) emerged from a study of T cell changes during pregnancy in multiple sclerosis. V dropped 4 bases and J dropped 3 bases, with 20 bases sitting between them. The CDR3 consists of 16 residues. Germline V gives CDR1 SGHNT, CDR2 YYREEE (reference sequence). The assay was immunoSEQ multiplex PCR, and TCRdb's table has in-frame clones only and misses some. The repertoire holds 64,000 or so clones, with approximately 92% as singletons. The sequence derives from a female donor with multiple sclerosis, enrolled in a pregnancy study. The V and J genes are TRBV5-4 and TRBJ2-7; TRBD1 might be the D (6 bases). The sequenced sample was peripheral blood, obtained in the first trimester of pregnancy. CDR3 in DNA: TGTGCCAGCAGCCCCCGGGCGGGCCCACAGGGCTACGAGCAGTACTTC. Translated, it gives CASSPRAGPQGYEQYF.